This TCR beta chain was sequenced in a study of T-cell reconstitution after alpha-beta-depleted transplantation in children. The study, taken as a whole, reports: As was reported, about two months after transplant, alpha-beta T cells came from several hundred expanded graft clones. Elevated TCRbeta diversity at day 60 was traced, in some patients, to surviving recipient T cells and thymic progenitors. T-cell numbers and diversity one year post-transplant derived largely from freshly generated T cells.

Concerning this clonotype itself: Its specificity is unknown.

TCRbeta library preparation incorporated unique molecular identifiers. TCRdb re-derived calls from the PCR reads in MiXCR, one entry per CDR3 protein. The sample has around 580,000 distinct CDR3 sequences; more than 20% are singletons. The source material was PBMCs, sampled before TCRalphabeta/CD19-depleted stem cell transplant. The receptor was isolated from a boy younger than two with Wiskott-Aldrich syndrome, due to receive a stem cell transplant.

The CDR3 reads CASSLEPDRGRETQYF. The CDR3 coding sequence is TGTGCCAGCAGCTTGGAACCGGACAGGGGGCGAGAGACCCAGTACTTC. The chain couples TRBV5-5 to TRBJ2-5, with 11 nucleotides matching TRBD1. V was clipped by 0 bases and J by 4 bases; unmatched bases: 5. The CDR3 has 16 amino acids. Per germline, CDR1 SGHKS and CDR2 YYEKEE (reference sequence).